Detailed here is one TCR beta chain. Its antigen has not been determined. No base-level quality is on record; no much larger clone is a single base apart. Genomic DNA was isolated from the sorted cells so that the TCRbeta CDR3 region could be sequenced. The immunoSEQ Assay was used to sequence the TCRbeta CDR3 regions. The clones in this table, taken by TCRdb from immuneACCESS, are in-frame only. Not every clone is retained; where verified, under half of the shortfall comes from an unresolved V gene, and the cause of the rest is unknown. This sample holds some 47,000 clones; approximately 79% were observed only once. Together, the top ten hold 1.5% to 2% of the sample. These data belong to a study of OX40 agonist ivuxolimab in advanced cancers. Background for the entire study: Ivuxolimab was a fully human IgG2 agonistic monoclonal antibody targeting the costimulatory receptor OX40 (CD134). Intravenous ivuxolimab was administered to patients every 2 weeks at six dose levels: 0.01, 0.1, 0.3, 1.5, 3 and 10 mg/kg. Among the 50 to 55 dose-escalation patients, around 19 had hepatocellular carcinoma, 15 or so melanoma, 9 renal cell carcinoma and 9 head and neck cancer. The dose-escalation cohort was over 70% male with a mean age of about 60 years, ranging from roughly 23 to 90. Patients were allowed to have had prior anti-PD-1, anti-PD-L1 or anti-CTLA-4 therapy, and around two fifths of the dose-escalation patients had been treated with checkpoint inhibitors. Partial responses occurred in three dose-escalation patients, of whom one had hepatocellular carcinoma and two had cutaneous melanoma. Peripheral TCRbeta sequencing aimed to test whether ivuxolimab altered TCR sequence diversity and caused clonal T-cell expansion. The paper describes the monotherapy dose-escalation part (N of about 50 patients) of the phase I trial of ivuxolimab.

Overall study results and their limits: The antigen specificity of the clonally expanded peripheral T cells was not determined. Low levels of normalized T-cell clonal expansion were also seen in some nonresponding patients. After ivuxolimab, expanded clones were on average more numerous among CD8+ T cells than among CD4+ T cells. At doses of 0.1 to 3.0 mg/kg, clonal expansion of both CD4+ and CD8+ T cells in blood was seen between baseline and week 6. Partial responders in the 0.1-3.0 mg/kg groups had among the lowest normalized peripheral clonal expansion, especially among CD8+ T cells.

Patients with autoimmune disease history or receiving systemic immunosuppression were excluded from the trial. Peripheral blood for TCR sequencing was collected from all dose cohorts at baseline, on cycle 4 day 1, and on cycle 7 day 1. Samples came from an open-label, multicenter, first-in-human phase I dose-escalation trial of ivuxolimab. The trial enrolled adults with locally advanced or metastatic head and neck squamous cell, hepatocellular, melanoma or renal cell carcinoma. Before TCR sequencing, CD4+ T cells and CD8+ T cells were sorted from peripheral blood as separate populations. Material: CD4+ or CD8+ T cells sorted from blood, obtained in a trial of the OX40 agonist ivuxolimab. The TCR comes from an adult with an advanced solid tumor such as melanoma, head and neck, liver or kidney cancer.

The nucleotide sequence reads as follows: TGTGCCAGCAGTACCCCGGGCGCTGAAGCTTTCTTT. Its translation is CASSTPGAEAFF. The sequence is built from TRBV6-5 and TRBJ1-1, with an unclear D gene assignment. Between the V and J ends, shortened by 5 bases and 6 bases respectively, the junction contains 10 bases. As encoded in the germline V gene, CDR1 is MNHEY while CDR2 is SVGAGI. The CDR3 numbers 12 residues from cysteine through phenylalanine. Just CDR3 DNA is preserved here, 36 bases in frame from base 1.